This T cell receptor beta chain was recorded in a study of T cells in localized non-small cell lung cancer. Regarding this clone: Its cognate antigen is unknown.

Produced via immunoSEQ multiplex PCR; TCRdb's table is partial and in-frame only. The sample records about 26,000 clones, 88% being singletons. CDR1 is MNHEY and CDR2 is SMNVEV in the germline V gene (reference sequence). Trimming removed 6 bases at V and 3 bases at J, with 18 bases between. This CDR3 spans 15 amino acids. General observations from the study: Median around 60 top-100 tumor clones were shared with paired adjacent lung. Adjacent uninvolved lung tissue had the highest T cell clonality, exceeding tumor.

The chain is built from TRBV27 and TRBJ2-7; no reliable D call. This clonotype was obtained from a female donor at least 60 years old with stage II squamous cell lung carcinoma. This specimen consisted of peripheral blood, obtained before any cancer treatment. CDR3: CASSENQVGFYEQYF. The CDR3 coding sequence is TGTGCCAGCAGCGAGAACCAGGTGGGGTTCTACGAGCAGTACTTC.